This T cell receptor (beta chain) was documented in a study of regulatory T cells in long-lasting Graves disease. Study-wide points: Persistent Graves' patients possessed reduced TCR diversity relative to recently diagnosed ones. TRBV28 was favored in persistent disease, as were TRBJ1-2 and TRBJ2-5. Thyroid tissue went unstudied; only peripheral blood was examined.

This CDR3 contains 15 residues. Germline loops: CDR1 SGHAT, CDR2 FQNNGV. The J segment lost 10 bases and the V segment lost 4 bases, leaving 7 bases of the junction unmatched. CDR3 regions were amplified by Arm-PCR using iRepertoire HTBI primers to build TCR beta libraries. TCRdb redid the calling of the multiplex PCR reads with MiXCR, one entry per CDR3 protein. The table shows approximately 690,000 distinct CDR3 sequences, with around 32% occurring only once. Regarding time point: persistent/refractory GD, antithyroid drugs over 5 years with positive TRAb. Generation of the TCR library employed RNA extracted from PBMCs. American Thyroid Association guidelines defined Graves' disease diagnosis. This clonotype was counted ten times or more. Its antigen is not known.

The sequence derives from a female donor with Graves disease. This sample comprised peripheral blood mononuclear cells (PBMCs), obtained when the disease was refractory, from a patient treated with antithyroid drugs. The chain has TRBV11-2 and TRBJ1-4, with 12 bases aligning to TRBD1. This CDR3 reads CASSSDGTGGGKLFF. The CDR3 DNA reads TGTGCCAGCAGCTCAGACGGGACAGGGGGCGGAAAACTGTTTTTT.